These 21 T cell receptor beta chains were all obtained from the same sample, sequenced in a study of blood T cell repertoires in COVID-19. TCRdb's copy holds only in-frame clones and misses some; the assay was immunoSEQ multiplex PCR. In the table there are 450,000 to 500,000 clones, approximately 85% of which are singletons. Specimen: peripheral blood. These TCRs come from a human donor in a cohort sampled during active COVID-19.

This CDR3 is CASSLETGGSFLAFF. The CDR3 DNA reads TGCGCCAGCAGCTTGGAAACAGGGGGCAGCTTTCTGGCTTTCTTT. This chain uses TRBV5-1 with TRBJ1-1, with 9 bases matching TRBD1. The CDR3 contains 15 residues. The V segment lost 0 bases and the J segment 11 bases; nucleotides outside the gene matches: 11. The germline V gene has CDR1 SGHRS and CDR2 YFSETQ.

A few counts support this clone. V usage is TRBV5-5 and J usage is TRBJ1-2; tentative D call: TRBD1 (6 bases). The germline gives CDR1 SGHKS, CDR2 YYEKEE (reference sequence). The CDR3 contains 16 residues. The V end was cut by 0 bases, the J end by 7 bases, with 19 bases between. The CDR3 loop reads CASSLVGGTAIPGYTF. In DNA form, the CDR3 reads TGTGCCAGCAGCTTGGTAGGGGGAACAGCCATACCTGGCTACACCTTC.

This clone was observed a few times. The J gene is TRBJ1-5, the V gene TRBV27, with a tentative D call TRBD1 (6 bases). V lost 5 bases to trimming and J lost 0 bases, with 11 bases between them. The CDR3 contains 15 residues. The germline CDR1 and CDR2 sequences are MNHEY and SMNVEV (reference sequence). DNA for the CDR3: TGTGCCAGCAGTACTGGGGGGGCTAGCAATCAGCCCCAGCATTTT. Protein product: CASSTGGASNQPQHF.

CDR3 region: CASSPPRPQGYNYGYTF. CDR3 in DNA: TGTGCCAGCTCACCACCCCGACCACAGGGGTATAACTATGGCTACACCTTC. This chain uses TRBV18 with TRBJ1-2; 7 nucleotides match TRBD1. From germline, CDR1 is KGHSH and CDR2 LQKENI. V was clipped by 0 bases and J by 1 base; unmatched bases: 8. There are 17 residues in the CDR3.

This clone turned up a few times. The rearrangement uses TRBV5-1 and TRBJ2-7; 10 positions agree with TRBD1. Germline assignment: CDR1 SGHRS and CDR2 YFSETQ. The CDR3 extends over 13 amino acids. V trimming: 4 bases; J trimming: 4 bases; junction bases outside the gene matches: 2. DNA for the CDR3: TGCGCCAGCAGCCGGGGACAGGGGTACGAGCAGTACTTC. Protein: CASSRGQGYEQYF. Full variable domain (missing parts from reference TRBV5-1 and TRBJ2-7): KAGVTQTPRYLIKTRGQQVTLSCSPISGHRSVSWYQQTPGQGLQFLFEYFSETQRNKGNFPGRFSGRQFSNSRSEMNVSTLELGDSALYLCASSRGQGYEQYFGPGTRLTVT.

V and J are TRBV7-9 and TRBJ1-5; maybe TRBD1 (5 bases). CDR1 and CDR2 (germline): SEHNR, FQNEAQ (reference sequence). This CDR3 is 15 amino acids long. Trimming cost V 1 base and J 0 bases, with 7 bases left between them. The CDR3 DNA follows: TGTGCCAGCAGCTTAGGGGACTATAGCAATCAGCCCCAGCATTTT. It specifies CASSLGDYSNQPQHF.

This clone was found once. The chain links TRBV24-1 to TRBJ2-1, with TRBD2 identical over 11 bases. Germline assignment: CDR1 KGHDR and CDR2 SFDVKD. The junction had 2 bases not matched to a gene; V was cut back by 1 base and J by 4 bases. The CDR3 has 16 amino acids. The CDR3 sequence: CATSDFTSGSYNEQFF. CDR3 sequence (DNA): TGTGCCACCAGTGATTTCACTAGCGGGAGTTACAATGAGCAGTTCTTC.

This clone was picked up a small number of times. The chain uses TRBV7-3 and TRBJ2-1; a possible D gene is TRBD2 (6 bases). The CDR3 loop spans 19 amino acids. Deletions cut 3 bases from V and 6 bases from J, with 27 bases between. Germline V lookup: CDR1 SGHTA, CDR2 FQGTGA. The CDR3 loop is CASSLIPPPGKLASNEQFF. As DNA, the CDR3 is TGTGCCAGCAGCTTGATACCCCCCCCAGGTAAACTAGCAAGCAATGAGCAGTTCTTC.

The gene calls are TRBV6-5 and TRBJ1-1; possibly TRBD1 for D (5 bases). Between the trimmed V and J ends, which lost 2 bases and 4 bases, there was a span of 11 bases. Germline CDR1 is MNHEY and CDR2 is SVGAGI. This CDR3 has 14 amino acids. The CDR3 loop is CASSYQGLSTEAFF. The CDR3 region has the DNA TGTGCCAGCAGTTACCAGGGTTTATCCACTGAAGCTTTCTTT.

The rearrangement links TRBV7-2 to TRBJ2-3, with a weak D call TRBD2 (6 bases). The V end was cut by 5 bases, the J end by 5 bases, with 14 bases between. Germline values: CDR1 SGHTA, CDR2 FQGNSA. The CDR3 extends over 14 amino acids. CDR3 protein: CASSTGLGVDTQYF. The DNA for the CDR3 is TGTGCCAGCAGCACGGGACTCGGGGTAGATACGCAGTATTTT.

The V and J genes are TRBV11-3 and TRBJ2-3; 9 nucleotides match TRBD1. This CDR3 region has 17 residues. Trimming cost V 5 bases and J 3 bases; bases outside gene matches: 12. Looked up from germline, CDR1 is SGHNT and CDR2 is YENEEA. CDR3 amino acids: CASSERTGVGATDTQYF. The CDR3 bases are TGTGCCAGCAGCGAACGGACAGGGGTAGGGGCGACAGATACGCAGTATTTT.

V gene TRBV5-1 combines with J gene TRBJ2-3; 7 nucleotides align to TRBD2. The germline gives CDR1 SGHRS, CDR2 YFSETQ. V shed 0 bases, J shed 1 base, and the junction held 5 bases outside the gene matches. The CDR3 runs to 16 residues. CDR3 coding DNA: TGCGCCAGCAGCTTGGAATCCCGGGGGGGCACAGATACGCAGTATTTT. Its protein is CASSLESRGGTDTQYF.

The chain combines TRBV28 with TRBJ2-1, with 7 positions matching TRBD1. Germline-derived CDR1 and CDR2 are MDHEN and SYDVKM. The CDR3 is 17 amino acids. With V trimmed by 6 bases and J by 2 bases, 13 bases remained unmatched. The CDR3 coding sequence is TGTGCCAGCAGCCCGGGCAGGGGGAGCAGCCCCTACAATGAGCAGTTCTTC. This translates into CASSPGRGSSPYNEQFF.

This rearrangement joins TRBV11-2 to TRBJ2-2; D is possibly TRBD2 (5 bases). This CDR3 region has 15 residues. The germline V and J ends were trimmed by 5 bases and 1 base, with 11 bases remaining between them. CDR1 is SGHAT, CDR2 FQNNGV, per germline. CDR3 nucleotide sequence: TGTGCCAGCAGCCCGGACGGGGTGAACACCGGGGAGCTGTTTTTT. It is translated as CASSPDGVNTGELFF.

The chain joins TRBV11-3 to TRBJ2-7, with TRBD1 as a possible D gene (5 bases). This CDR3 is built from 15 residues. Trimming stripped 1 base from V and 0 bases from J, with 10 bases between. The germline V gene has CDR1 SGHNT and CDR2 YENEEA. CDR3 sequence (DNA): TGTGCCAGCAGCTTAGGGGGCGGAGACTCCTACGAGCAGTACTTC. Translation gives CASSLGGGDSYEQYF. Full variable domain (remainder filled in from reference TRBV11-3 and TRBJ2-7): EAGVVQSPRYKIIEKKQPVAFWCNPISGHNTLYWYLQNLGQGPELLIRYENEEAVDDSQLPKDRFSAERLKGVDSTLKIQPAELGDSAVYLCASSLGGGDSYEQYFGPGTRLTVT.

The chain is built from TRBV7-3 and TRBJ2-1; 7 bases map to TRBD2. CDR1 SGHTA and CDR2 FQGTGA come from the germline V gene. CDR3 length: 14 residues. The ends lost 2 bases at V and 14 bases at J; junction bases unmatched: 12. The CDR3: CASSLHVESGTKFF. CDR3 DNA: TGTGCCAGCAGCTTACATGTTGAGAGCGGGACTAAGTTCTTC.

This chain uses TRBV5-1 with TRBJ2-1; possibly TRBD1 for D (8 bases). The germline V gene has CDR1 SGHRS and CDR2 YFSETQ. Trimming took 6 bases from V and 5 from J, leaving 24 bases between them. The CDR3 runs 17 residues. The CDR3 nucleotides read TGCGCCAGCAAAGGACAGGGCCTAGCGGCGCGGGACAATGAGCAGTTCTTC. The encoded protein is CASKGQGLAARDNEQFF. The whole variable domain, remainder taken from reference TRBV5-1 and TRBJ2-1, is KAGVTQTPRYLIKTRGQQVTLSCSPISGHRSVSWYQQTPGQGLQFLFEYFSETQRNKGNFPGRFSGRQFSNSRSEMNVSTLELGDSALYLCASKGQGLAARDNEQFFGPGTRLTVL.

This clone was picked up a small number of times. The gene calls are TRBV4-3 and TRBJ1-5; D is unclear. The CDR3 has 16 amino acids. The germline V and J ends were trimmed by 0 bases and 3 bases, with 12 bases remaining between them. Germline V CDR1 and CDR2: LGHNA, YSLEER. CDR3 amino acids: CASSQDTSIDNQPQHF. The CDR3 DNA reads as TGCGCCAGCAGCCAAGATACTTCCATTGACAATCAGCCCCAGCATTTT.

This sequence joins TRBV5-4 and TRBJ2-5; the D gene is possibly TRBD1 (6 bases). Germline CDR1 is SGHNT and CDR2 is YYREEE (reference sequence). The CDR3 contains 15 residues. Trimming took 2 bases from V and 5 from J, leaving 16 bases between them. The CDR3 reads CASSFLGAGFETQYF. The DNA of the CDR3 is TGTGCCAGCAGCTTCCTGGGGGCGGGTTTCGAGACCCAGTACTTC.

This clone has only one observation. This chain links TRBV29-1 with TRBJ2-5, with D possibly being TRBD1 (6 bases). CDR1 SQVTM and CDR2 ANQGSEA come from the germline V gene. V was cut by 6 bases and J by 3 bases, with 11 bases left in between. The CDR3 runs to 12 residues. The CDR3 here is CSVGHREETQYF. The CDR3 nucleotides read TGCAGCGTGGGACACAGAGAAGAGACCCAGTACTTC.

The chain uses TRBV9 and TRBJ2-3; perhaps TRBD2 as D (6 bases). The CDR3 covers 15 residues. V was trimmed by 0 bases and J by 3 bases, leaving 11 bases between them. In germline, CDR1 is SGDLS, CDR2 YYNGEE. CDR3 bases: TGTGCCAGCAGCGTAGCCCCCGGGGGTACAGATACGCAGTATTTT. Protein product: CASSVAPGGTDTQYF.